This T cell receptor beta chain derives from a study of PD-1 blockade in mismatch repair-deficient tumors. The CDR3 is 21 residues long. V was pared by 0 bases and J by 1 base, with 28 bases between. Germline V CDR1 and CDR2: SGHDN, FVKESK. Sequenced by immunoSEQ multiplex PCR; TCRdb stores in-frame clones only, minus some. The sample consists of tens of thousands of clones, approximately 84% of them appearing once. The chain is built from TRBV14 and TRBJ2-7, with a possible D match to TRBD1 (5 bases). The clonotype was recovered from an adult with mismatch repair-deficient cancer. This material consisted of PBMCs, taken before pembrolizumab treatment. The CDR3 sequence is CASSQDQRSLLSPGKSYEQYF. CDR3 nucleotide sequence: TGTGCCAGCAGCCAAGACCAAAGGAGTCTCCTCTCTCCAGGGAAATCCTACGAGCAGTACTTC.